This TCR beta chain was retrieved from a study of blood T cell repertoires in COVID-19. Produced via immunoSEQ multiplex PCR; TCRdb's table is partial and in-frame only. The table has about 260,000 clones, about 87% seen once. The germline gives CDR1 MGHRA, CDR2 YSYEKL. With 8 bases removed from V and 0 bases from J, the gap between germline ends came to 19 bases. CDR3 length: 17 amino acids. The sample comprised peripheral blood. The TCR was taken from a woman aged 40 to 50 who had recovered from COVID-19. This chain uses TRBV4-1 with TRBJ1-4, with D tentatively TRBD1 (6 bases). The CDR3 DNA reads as TGCGCCAGCGGTATAGGGGGGGCCGCTGCAACTAATGAAAAACTGTTTTTT. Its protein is CASGIGGAAATNEKLFF.